These 19 T cell receptor beta chains were all obtained from the same sample, sequenced in a study of memory CD4+ T cells and cytomegalovirus serostatus. The table came from immunoSEQ multiplex PCR; TCRdb's copy has only in-frame clones and leaves some out. In the table there are some 80,000 clones, approximately 84% of which are singletons. The sort gate was single viable CD3+CD4+CD8-CD45RO+ cells for memory CD4+ T cells. Sequenced material: memory CD4+ T cells from blood. All receptors derive from an adult in good health and CMV-seronegative.

The chain uses TRBV18 and TRBJ1-1; D gene unclear. The V and J ends lost 3 bases and 2 bases respectively, with 7 bases between them. The V gene's germline CDR1 is KGHSH and CDR2 LQKENI. The CDR3 sequence is 13 residues long. CDR3 protein: CASSPLDNTEAFF. The CDR3 bases are TGTGCCAGCTCACCCCTCGACAACACTGAAGCTTTCTTT.

The chain carries TRBV5-1 and TRBJ2-7; no reliable D call. Deletions cut 3 bases from V and 3 bases from J, with 13 bases between. The CDR3 totals 14 residues. The germline V gene encodes CDR1 SGHRS and CDR2 YFSETQ. The CDR3 sequence is CASSYLTEDYEQYF. The DNA for the CDR3 is TGCGCCAGCAGCTACTTAACAGAAGACTACGAGCAGTACTTC.

The V gene is TRBV6-5, the J gene TRBJ2-3; D not resolved. Germline CDR1 is MNHEY and CDR2 is SVGAGI. The CDR3 extends over 15 amino acids. Trimming took 0 bases from V and 4 from J, leaving 11 bases between them. The CDR3 region has the DNA TGTGCCAGCAGTTACTCTGAGAATGGTGCAGATACGCAGTATTTT. This codes for CASSYSENGADTQYF.

The chain carries TRBV28 and TRBJ1-5, with D possibly TRBD1 on 5 matching bases. Germline V lookup: CDR1 MDHEN, CDR2 SYDVKM. V dropped 5 bases and J dropped 6 bases, with 20 bases sitting between them. The CDR3 runs 16 residues. CDR3 nucleotide sequence: TGTGCCAGCAGTCGCTTCAGCGGGGACGTAGGTCAGCCCCAGCATTTT. Translation gives CASSRFSGDVGQPQHF. Full variable domain (rest looked up from reference TRBV28 and TRBJ1-5): DVKVTQSSRYLVKRTGEKVFLECVQDMDHENMFWYRQDPGLGLRLIYFSYDVKMKEKGDIPEGYSVSREKKERFSLILESASTNQTSMYLCASSRFSGDVGQPQHFGDGTRLSIL.

The chain recombines TRBV5-5 with TRBJ2-6, with D maybe TRBD2 (5 bases). This CDR3 has 16 residues. Trimming shortened V by 1 base and J by 4 bases, and 12 bases separated the two germline ends. Germline loops: CDR1 SGHKS, CDR2 YYEKEE (reference sequence). The CDR3 DNA follows: TGTGCCAGCAGCTTGTCGTCGGGGTGGGGGGCCAACGTCCTGACTTTC. Amino acid sequence: CASSLSSGWGANVLTF.

This clone has just a few counts. V and J are TRBV19 and TRBJ1-5; no reliable D call. V was clipped by 3 bases and J by 1 base, with 7 bases between them. The CDR3 is 14 amino acids. Per the germline V gene, CDR1 is LNHDA and CDR2 is SQIVND (reference sequence). The CDR3 region is CASSIWSSNQPQHF. In nucleotides, the CDR3 is TGTGCCAGTAGTATTTGGTCCAGCAATCAGCCCCAGCATTTT.

The V call is TRBV10-3, the J call TRBJ1-1, with TRBD1 identical over 8 bases. The CDR3 has 16 amino acids. Germline loops: CDR1 ENHRY, CDR2 SYGVKD. Losses at the gene ends were 6 bases for V and 3 bases for J; bases not matched to a gene: 12. In nucleotides, the CDR3 is TGTGCCATCAGGGCCGGACAGGGCTATTCGGACACTGAAGCTTTCTTT. Residues: CAIRAGQGYSDTEAFF.

This clone was seen a single time. This chain joins TRBV18 and TRBJ2-3; perhaps TRBD2 as D (6 bases). V was cut by 3 bases and J by 0 bases, with 10 bases left in between. The CDR3 loop spans 15 amino acids. The germline CDR1 and CDR2 sequences are KGHSH and LQKENI. CDR3 residues: CASSPGGKSTDTQYF. The DNA of the CDR3 is TGTGCCAGCTCACCGGGGGGTAAAAGCACAGATACGCAGTATTTT.

The chain carries TRBV28 and TRBJ1-2; D gene ambiguous. The CDR3 has 12 amino acids. Trimming took 5 bases from V and 7 from J, leaving 11 bases between them. Germline V gene data show CDR1 as MDHEN and CDR2 as SYDVKM. The CDR3 is CASSKDVGGYTF. The CDR3 nucleotides are TGTGCCAGCAGTAAGGATGTTGGTGGCTACACCTTC.

The chain combines TRBV28 with TRBJ1-1; D gene unclear. V dropped 3 bases and J dropped 5 bases, with 13 bases sitting between them. CDR1 is MDHEN, CDR2 SYDVKM, per germline. CDR3 length: 14 amino acids. As DNA, the CDR3 is TGTGCCAGCAGTTTTTGGGGTCTCGGAACTGAAGCTTTCTTT. It translates to CASSFWGLGTEAFF.

The chain employs TRBV15 and TRBJ1-1; 9 bases fit TRBD1. Germline V lookup: CDR1 LNHNV, CDR2 YYDKDF (reference sequence). The CDR3 loop spans 15 amino acids. Trimming cost V 3 bases and J 5 bases; bases outside gene matches: 7. The CDR3 protein is CATSRGTGGFTEAFF. The CDR3, as DNA: TGTGCCACCAGCAGGGGAACAGGGGGCTTTACTGAAGCTTTCTTT. The whole variable domain, filled in from reference TRBV15 and TRBJ1-1, reads DAMVIQNPRYQVTQFGKPVTLSCSQTLNHNVMYWYQQKSSQAPKLLFHYYDKDFNNEADTPDNFQSRRPNTSFCFLDIRSPGLGDTAMYLCATSRGTGGFTEAFFGQGTRLTVV.

The table lists this clone with a count of one. The chain employs TRBV30 and TRBJ1-6; 9 positions agree with TRBD1. The CDR3 sequence is 14 residues long. Germline loops: CDR1 GTSNPN, CDR2 SVGIG (reference sequence). V lost 3 bases, J lost 7 bases, and 4 bases stayed unmatched. The CDR3 loop is CAWRAGTGNSPLHF. CDR3 nucleotide sequence: TGTGCCTGGAGAGCCGGGACAGGGAATTCACCCCTCCACTTT.

The genes are TRBV30 and TRBJ1-5; a weak D match, TRBD1 (5 bases). CDR1 and CDR2 from the germline V gene are GTSNPN and SVGIG (reference sequence). V lost 3 bases and J 4 bases, leaving 10 bases between the germline ends. The CDR3 length is 13 residues. Written as DNA, the CDR3 is TGTGCCTGGAGCGACAGTAAAAATCAGCCCCAGCATTTT. This encodes CAWSDSKNQPQHF. Drawing the rest from reference TRBV30 and TRBJ1-5, the complete variable domain is SQTIHQWPATLVQPVGSPLSLECTVEGTSNPNLYWYRQAAGRGLQLLFYSVGIGQISSEVPQNLSASRPQDRQFILSSKKLLLSDSGFYLCAWSDSKNQPQHFGDGTRLSIL.

V gene TRBV9 combines with J gene TRBJ2-7, with D perhaps TRBD2 (5 bases). V lost 0 bases, J lost 0 bases, and 13 bases lay in between. The CDR3 runs 16 residues. Germline V lookup: CDR1 SGDLS, CDR2 YYNGEE. The CDR3 protein is CASSVEAGKSSYEQYF. CDR3 bases: TGTGCCAGCAGCGTAGAGGCCGGGAAAAGCTCCTACGAGCAGTACTTC.

The genes are TRBV29-1 and TRBJ2-1; D remains unclear. Trimming removed 1 base at V and 3 bases at J, with 13 bases between. The germline V gene encodes CDR1 SQVTM and CDR2 ANQGSEA. The CDR3 totals 15 residues. CDR3 sequence reads: CSVEGGIGIYNEQFF. The CDR3, as DNA: TGCAGCGTTGAAGGGGGTATCGGTATCTACAATGAGCAGTTCTTC.

V gene TRBV6-1 combines with J gene TRBJ1-4, with unresolved D. Trimming took off 2 bases at V and 5 bases at J, with 6 bases between the two ends. Looked up from germline, CDR1 is MNHNS and CDR2 is SASEGT. The CDR3 loop spans 13 amino acids. The CDR3 loop reads CASSEPGNEKLFF. Here the CDR3 DNA reads TGTGCCAGCAGTGAACCGGGAAATGAAAAACTGTTTTTT.

V gene TRBV10-3 combines with J gene TRBJ2-3; D unresolved. This CDR3 contains 13 residues. The V end lost 0 bases, the J end lost 8 bases, and 9 bases lay between the germline ends. Germline V gives CDR1 ENHRY, CDR2 SYGVKD. CDR3 DNA: TGTGCCATCAGTGAGTCTAGCTCAGCTACGCAGTATTTT. This sequence encodes CAISESSSATQYF.

This clone was seen just once. The chain has TRBV12-2 and TRBJ1-2. TRBV12-2 is a known pseudogene. The CDR3 covers 22 residues. The DNA for the CDR3 is TGTGCAAGTCGCTTAGCAATCCATAGTTTCAGGGAGAGGACCCCTTACTCGTATGGCTACACCTTC. It specifies CASRLAIHSFRERTPYSYGYTF.

This clone came up once. The CDR3 protein is CASSSSGVRNQPQHF. The CDR3 region has the DNA TGTGCCAGCAGTTCGTCAGGGGTACGAAATCAGCCCCAGCATTTT. The chain recombines TRBV27 with TRBJ1-5, with D possibly TRBD1 on 6 matching bases. CDR1 MNHEY and CDR2 SMNVEV come from the germline V gene (reference sequence). Trimming left V 4 bases short and J 4 bases short, with 14 bases between. The CDR3 loop spans 15 amino acids.